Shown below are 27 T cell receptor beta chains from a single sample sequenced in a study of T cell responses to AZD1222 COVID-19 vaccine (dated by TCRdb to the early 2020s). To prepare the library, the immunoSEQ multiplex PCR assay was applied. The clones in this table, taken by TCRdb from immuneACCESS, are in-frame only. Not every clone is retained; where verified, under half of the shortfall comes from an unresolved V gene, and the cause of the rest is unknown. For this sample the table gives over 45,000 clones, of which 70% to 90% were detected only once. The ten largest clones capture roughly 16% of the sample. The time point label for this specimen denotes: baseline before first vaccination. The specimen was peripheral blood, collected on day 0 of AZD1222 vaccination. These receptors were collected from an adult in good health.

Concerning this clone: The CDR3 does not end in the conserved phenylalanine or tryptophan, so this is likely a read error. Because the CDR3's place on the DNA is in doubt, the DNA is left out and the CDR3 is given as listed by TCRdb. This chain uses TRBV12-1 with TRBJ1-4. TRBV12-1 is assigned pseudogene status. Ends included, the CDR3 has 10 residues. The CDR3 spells CASSGGDTGL.

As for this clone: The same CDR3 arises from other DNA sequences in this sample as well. Here the CDR3 reads CASSPGGGTAFF. CDR3 nucleotides: TGTGCCAGCAGCCCGGGGGGGGGAACGGCTTTCTTT. The chain combines TRBV11-3 with TRBJ1-1, with D perhaps TRBD1 (5 bases). Germline CDR1 is SGHNT and CDR2 is YENEEA. The CDR3 covers 12 residues. The V end lost 5 bases, the J end lost 11 bases, and 15 bases lay between the germline ends.

Written as DNA, the CDR3 is TGTGCCACCAGTGAAAGGGCGTCCTACGAGCAGTACTTC. This sequence encodes CATSERASYEQYF. The chain uses TRBV24-1 and TRBJ2-7; no clear D gene. The V and J ends lost 4 bases and 1 base respectively, with 7 bases between them. The length of the CDR3 is 13 residues. Germline CDR1 is KGHDR and CDR2 is SFDVKD.

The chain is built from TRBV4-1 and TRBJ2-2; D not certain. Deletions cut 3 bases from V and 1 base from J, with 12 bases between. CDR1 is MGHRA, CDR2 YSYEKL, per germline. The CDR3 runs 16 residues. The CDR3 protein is CASSHPTGRNTGELFF. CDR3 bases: TGCGCCAGCAGCCACCCTACCGGACGGAACACCGGGGAGCTGTTTTTT.

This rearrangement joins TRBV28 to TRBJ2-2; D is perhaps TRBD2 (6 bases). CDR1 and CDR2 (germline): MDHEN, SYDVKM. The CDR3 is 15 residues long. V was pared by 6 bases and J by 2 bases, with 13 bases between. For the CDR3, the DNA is TGTGCCAGCAGGCGCTACGGGGGAAACACCGGGGAGCTGTTTTTT. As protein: CASRRYGGNTGELFF.

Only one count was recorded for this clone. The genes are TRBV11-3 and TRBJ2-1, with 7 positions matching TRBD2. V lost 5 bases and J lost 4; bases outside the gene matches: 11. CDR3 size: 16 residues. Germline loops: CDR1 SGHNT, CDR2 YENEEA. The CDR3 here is CASSPLGGVSYNEQFF. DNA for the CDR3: TGTGCCAGCAGCCCCTTGGGGGGGGTCTCATACAATGAGCAGTTCTTC.

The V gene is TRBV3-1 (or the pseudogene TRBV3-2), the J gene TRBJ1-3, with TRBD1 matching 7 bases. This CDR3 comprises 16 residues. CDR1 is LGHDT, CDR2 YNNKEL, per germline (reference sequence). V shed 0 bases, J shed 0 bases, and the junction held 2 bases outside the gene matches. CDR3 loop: CASSQDQGVSGNTIYF. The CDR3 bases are TGTGCCAGCAGCCAAGACCAGGGGGTCTCTGGAAACACCATATATTTT.

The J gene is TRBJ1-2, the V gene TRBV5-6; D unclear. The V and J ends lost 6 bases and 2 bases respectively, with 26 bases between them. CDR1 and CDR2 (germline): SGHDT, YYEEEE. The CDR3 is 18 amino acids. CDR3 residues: CASTSSGNGVLTNYGYTF. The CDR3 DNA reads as TGTGCCAGCACCTCCTCGGGGAACGGGGTACTCACCAACTATGGCTACACCTTC. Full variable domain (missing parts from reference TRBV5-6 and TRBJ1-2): DAGVTQSPTHLIKTRGQQVTLRCSPKSGHDTVSWYQQALGQGPQFIFQYYEEEERQRGNFPDRFSGHQFPNYSSELNVNALLLGDSALYLCASTSSGNGVLTNYGYTFGSGTRLTVV.

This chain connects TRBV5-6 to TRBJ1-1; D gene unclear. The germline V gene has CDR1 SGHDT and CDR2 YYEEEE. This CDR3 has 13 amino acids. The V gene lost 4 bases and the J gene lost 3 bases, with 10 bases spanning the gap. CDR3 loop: CASSPSWDTEAFF. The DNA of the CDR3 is TGTGCCAGCAGCCCGTCATGGGACACTGAAGCTTTCTTT.

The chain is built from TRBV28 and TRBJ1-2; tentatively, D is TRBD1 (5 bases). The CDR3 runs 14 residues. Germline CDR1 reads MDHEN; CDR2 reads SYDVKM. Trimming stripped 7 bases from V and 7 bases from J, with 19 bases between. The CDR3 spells CASKGGAISGGYTF. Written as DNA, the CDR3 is TGTGCCAGCAAGGGTGGGGCCATATCTGGTGGCTACACCTTC.

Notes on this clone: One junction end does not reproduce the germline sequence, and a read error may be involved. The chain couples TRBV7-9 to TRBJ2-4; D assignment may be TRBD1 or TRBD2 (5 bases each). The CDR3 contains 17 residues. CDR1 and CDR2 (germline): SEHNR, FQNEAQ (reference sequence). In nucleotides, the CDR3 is TGTGCCGTCGAGGGGCAGGACCATATGACATCCAAAAACATTCAATACTTC. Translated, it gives CAVEGQDHMTSKNIQYF.

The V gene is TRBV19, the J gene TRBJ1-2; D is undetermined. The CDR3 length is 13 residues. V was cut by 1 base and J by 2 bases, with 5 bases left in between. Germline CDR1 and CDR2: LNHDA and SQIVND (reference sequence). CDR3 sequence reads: CASSIGLNYGYTF. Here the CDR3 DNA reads TGTGCCAGTAGTATAGGTCTCAACTATGGCTACACCTTC.

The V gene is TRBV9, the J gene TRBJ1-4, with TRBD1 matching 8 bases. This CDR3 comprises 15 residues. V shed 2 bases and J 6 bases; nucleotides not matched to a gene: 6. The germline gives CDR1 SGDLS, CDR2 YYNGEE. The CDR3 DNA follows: TGTGCCAGCAGCGTGGGGCGGACAGGGTATGAAAAACTGTTTTTT. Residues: CASSVGRTGYEKLFF. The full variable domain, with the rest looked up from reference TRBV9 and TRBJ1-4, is DSGVTQTPKHLITATGQRVTLRCSPRSGDLSVYWYQQSLDQGLQFLIQYYNGEERAKGNILERFSAQQFPDLHSELNLSSLELGDSALYFCASSVGRTGYEKLFFGSGTQLSVL.

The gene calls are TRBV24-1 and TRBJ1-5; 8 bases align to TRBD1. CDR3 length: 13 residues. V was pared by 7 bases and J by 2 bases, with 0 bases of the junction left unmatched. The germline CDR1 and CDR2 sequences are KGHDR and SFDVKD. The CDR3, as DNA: TGTGCCACCAGGGACAGGGGCAATCAGCCCCAGCATTTT. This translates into CATRDRGNQPQHF.

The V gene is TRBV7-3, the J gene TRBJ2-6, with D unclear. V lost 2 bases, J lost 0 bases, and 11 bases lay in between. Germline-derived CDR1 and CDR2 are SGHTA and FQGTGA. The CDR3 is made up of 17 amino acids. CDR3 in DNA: TGTGCCAGCAGCTTAGCGAATCCTAACTCTGGGGCCAACGTCCTGACTTTC. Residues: CASSLANPNSGANVLTF. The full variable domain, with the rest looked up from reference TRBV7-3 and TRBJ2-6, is GAGVSQTPSNKVTEKGKYVELRCDPISGHTALYWYRQSLGQGPEFLIYFQGTGAADDSGLPNDRFFAVRPEGSVSTLKIQRTERGDSAVYLCASSLANPNSGANVLTFGAGSRLTVL.

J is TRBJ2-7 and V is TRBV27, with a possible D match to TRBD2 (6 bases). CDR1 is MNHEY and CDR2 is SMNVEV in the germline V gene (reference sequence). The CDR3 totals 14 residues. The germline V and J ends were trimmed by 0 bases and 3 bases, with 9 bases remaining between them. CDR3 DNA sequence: TGTGCCAGCAGTTTATCGCTGCGGGGCTACGAGCAGTACTTC. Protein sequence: CASSLSLRGYEQYF.

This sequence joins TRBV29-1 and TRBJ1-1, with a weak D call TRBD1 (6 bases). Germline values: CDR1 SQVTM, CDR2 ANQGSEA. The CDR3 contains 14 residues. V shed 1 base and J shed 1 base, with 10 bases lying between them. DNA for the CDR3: TGCAGCGTTGAAGTCAGAGGGGGGAACACTGAAGCTTTCTTT. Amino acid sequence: CSVEVRGGNTEAFF.

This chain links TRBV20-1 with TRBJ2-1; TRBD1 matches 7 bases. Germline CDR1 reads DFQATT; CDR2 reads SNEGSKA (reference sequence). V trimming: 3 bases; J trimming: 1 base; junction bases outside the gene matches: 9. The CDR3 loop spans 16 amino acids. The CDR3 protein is CSASRGQGFSYNEQFF. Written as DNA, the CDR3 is TGCAGTGCTAGTAGGGGGCAGGGATTTTCCTACAATGAGCAGTTCTTC.

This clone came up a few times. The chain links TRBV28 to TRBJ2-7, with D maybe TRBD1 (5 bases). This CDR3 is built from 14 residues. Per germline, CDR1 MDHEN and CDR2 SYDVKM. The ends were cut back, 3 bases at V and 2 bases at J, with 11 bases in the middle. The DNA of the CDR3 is TGTGCCAGCAGTTTCCTAGGGGCGACCTACGAGCAGTACTTC. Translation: CASSFLGATYEQYF.

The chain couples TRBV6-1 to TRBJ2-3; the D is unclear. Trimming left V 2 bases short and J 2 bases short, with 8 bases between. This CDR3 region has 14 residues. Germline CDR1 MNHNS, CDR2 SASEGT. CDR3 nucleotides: TGTGCCAGCAGTGAATTACCTTTCACAGATACGCAGTATTTT. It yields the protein CASSELPFTDTQYF.

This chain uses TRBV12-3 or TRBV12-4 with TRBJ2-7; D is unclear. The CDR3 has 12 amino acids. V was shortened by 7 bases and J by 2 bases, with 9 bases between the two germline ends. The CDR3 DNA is TGTGCCAGCACCTATGGGGCCTACGAGCAGTACTTC. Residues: CASTYGAYEQYF.

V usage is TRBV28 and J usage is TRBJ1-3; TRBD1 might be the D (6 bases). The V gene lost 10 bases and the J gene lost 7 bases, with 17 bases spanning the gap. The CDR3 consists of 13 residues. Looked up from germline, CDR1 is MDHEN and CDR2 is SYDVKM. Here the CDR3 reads CATRQESLNTIYF. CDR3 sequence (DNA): TGTGCCACTAGACAGGAAAGTCTTAACACCATATATTTT.

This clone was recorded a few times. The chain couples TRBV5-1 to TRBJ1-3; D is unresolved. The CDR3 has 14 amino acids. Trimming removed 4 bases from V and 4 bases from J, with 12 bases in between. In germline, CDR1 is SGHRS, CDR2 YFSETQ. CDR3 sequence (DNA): TGCGCCAGCAGCCCGAGGGTTAGCGGAAACACCATATATTTT. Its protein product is CASSPRVSGNTIYF.

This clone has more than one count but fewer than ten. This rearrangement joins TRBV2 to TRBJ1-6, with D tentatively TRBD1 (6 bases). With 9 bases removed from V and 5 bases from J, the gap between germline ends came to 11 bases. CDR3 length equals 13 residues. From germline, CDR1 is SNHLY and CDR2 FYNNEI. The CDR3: CASFRGDNSPLHF. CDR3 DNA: TGTGCCAGTTTTAGGGGGGATAATTCACCCCTCCACTTT.

The chain's CDR3 is CASSSSGPSYEQYF. The CDR3 DNA reads as TGTGCCAGCAGCTCTTCAGGGCCCTCCTACGAGCAGTACTTC. The J gene is TRBJ2-7, the V gene TRBV5-4; D might be TRBD1 (5 bases). The germline V gene encodes CDR1 SGHNT and CDR2 YYREEE (reference sequence). The V gene lost 3 bases and the J gene lost 0 bases, with 10 bases spanning the gap. The CDR3 sequence is 14 residues long.

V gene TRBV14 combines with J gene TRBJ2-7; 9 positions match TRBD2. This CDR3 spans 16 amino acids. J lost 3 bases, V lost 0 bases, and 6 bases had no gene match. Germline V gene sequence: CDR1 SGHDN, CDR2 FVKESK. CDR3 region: CASSQDSSGAFYEQYF. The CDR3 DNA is TGTGCCAGCAGCCAAGATTCTAGCGGGGCATTCTACGAGCAGTACTTC.

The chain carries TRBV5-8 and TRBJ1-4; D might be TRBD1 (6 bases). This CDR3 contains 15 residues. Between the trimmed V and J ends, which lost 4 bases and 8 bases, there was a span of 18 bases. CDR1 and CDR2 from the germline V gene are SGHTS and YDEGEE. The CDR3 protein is CASSPRGGYTEKLFF. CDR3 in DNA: TGTGCCAGCAGCCCACGGGGGGGCTATACCGAAAAACTGTTTTTT.